This T cell receptor beta chain stems from a study of T cells in Graves' hyperthyroidism and ophthalmopathy. V was pared by 5 bases and J by 5 bases, with 8 bases of the junction left unmatched. The V gene's germline CDR1 is SGHRS and CDR2 YFSETQ. The CDR3 has 14 residues. It was RNA transcripts that yielded the amplified TCR beta CDR3 regions. HTBI primers were the set used in a first-round RT-PCR of the TCR CDR3. TCRdb re-called the multiplex PCR reads through MiXCR, storing one row per CDR3 protein. The sample lists 400,000 to 550,000 distinct CDR3 sequences; over 13% were seen once. The specimen was blood. The clonotype was recovered from a woman younger than 30 with Graves' hyperthyroidism. The J gene is TRBJ2-3, the V gene TRBV5-1, with 7 bases aligning to TRBD1. CDR3 sequence: CASSTQGEIDTQYF. The CDR3 region has the DNA TGCGCCAGCAGTACCCAGGGGGAGATAGATACGCAGTATTTT.